These 23 T cell receptor beta chains were all obtained from the same sample, sequenced in a study of cytotoxic CD8 clonotypes in ibrutinib-treated CLL. This table comes from immunoSEQ multiplex PCR, and its TCRdb copy is limited to in-frame clones, with some not included. The sample has some 140,000 clones, 85% to 95% seen once. Specimen: PBMCs, collected after 12 months of ibrutinib treatment. The receptors stem from a human donor with chronic lymphocytic leukemia.

The V and J genes are TRBV29-1 and TRBJ2-7; TRBD2 agrees at 9 bases. This CDR3 comprises 15 residues. Germline CDR1 and CDR2: SQVTM and ANQGSEA. V dropped 5 bases and J dropped 1; count of bases not matched to a gene: 9. In nucleotides, the CDR3 is TGCAGCGTTAAGTATTCTAGCGGGAATTCCTACGAGCAGTACTTC. Protein sequence: CSVKYSSGNSYEQYF.

The chain couples TRBV6-1 to TRBJ2-7; D is undetermined. CDR3 length: 14 residues. CDR1 is MNHNS and CDR2 is SASEGT in the germline V gene. Trimming took 3 bases from V and 2 from J, leaving 11 bases between them. The CDR3 DNA reads as TGTGCCAGCAGTGATAACAGTCTAACCTACGAGCAGTACTTC. Amino acid sequence: CASSDNSLTYEQYF.

This rearrangement joins TRBV28 to TRBJ2-3; 15 bases align to TRBD2. From germline, CDR1 is MDHEN and CDR2 SYDVKM. This CDR3 comprises 15 residues. V lost 6 bases, J lost 4 bases, and 2 bases stayed unmatched. The CDR3 DNA reads as TGTGCCAGCAGATGGACTAGCGGGAGGGCAGATACGCAGTATTTT. It specifies CASRWTSGRADTQYF.

The CDR3 DNA reads TGTGCCAGCAGCATCATGCTATATGGCTACACCTTC. Residues: CASSIMLYGYTF. This chain links TRBV7-9 with TRBJ1-2; D call uncertain. The germline gives CDR1 SEHNR, CDR2 FQNEAQ (reference sequence). Trimming left V 5 bases short and J 5 bases short, with 9 bases between. The CDR3 runs 12 residues.

This chain links TRBV7-9 with TRBJ1-2; tentatively, D is TRBD1 (5 bases). Per the germline V gene, CDR1 is SEHNR and CDR2 is FQNEAQ (reference sequence). This CDR3 spans 14 amino acids. The V end was cut by 0 bases, the J end by 4 bases, with 9 bases between. The CDR3: CASSLASTAYGYTF. CDR3 DNA sequence: TGTGCCAGCAGCTTAGCGTCGACAGCCTATGGCTACACCTTC.

The chain carries TRBV7-2 and TRBJ2-1; maybe TRBD2 (5 bases). Trimming cost V 0 bases and J 7 bases, with 7 bases left between them. The CDR3 has 13 residues. CDR1 and CDR2 from the germline V gene are SGHTA and FQGNSA. In DNA form, the CDR3 reads TGTGCCAGCAGCTTAGCCGGGGTGAATGAGCAGTTCTTC. This sequence encodes CASSLAGVNEQFF.

This chain uses TRBV11-2 with TRBJ2-1; 8 positions match TRBD2. The V gene end was trimmed by 3 bases and the J gene end by 8 bases; junction bases not matched to a gene: 15. The CDR3 spans 17 residues. The germline V gene has CDR1 SGHAT and CDR2 FQNNGV. The CDR3 protein is CASSFLGGRFNLDEQFF. The CDR3 DNA reads TGTGCCAGCAGCTTTCTCGGCGGGAGGTTTAATTTAGATGAGCAGTTCTTC.

The chain couples TRBV29-1 to TRBJ2-7; 9 bases map to TRBD2. This CDR3 region has 17 residues. Germline CDR1 reads SQVTM; CDR2 reads ANQGSEA. V dropped 1 base and J dropped 2; count of bases not matched to a gene: 12. The CDR3: CSVEVRGLAASPYEQYF. CDR3 in DNA: TGCAGCGTTGAAGTAAGGGGACTAGCCGCTTCTCCCTACGAGCAGTACTTC.

The chain is built from TRBV6-8 and TRBJ1-4; possible D gene TRBD1, 5 bases. V was cut by 5 bases and J by 4 bases, with 17 bases left in between. The CDR3 covers 16 residues. Germline V CDR1 and CDR2: MNHGY, SAAAGT. The CDR3 reads CASSPRGDSINEKLFF. The CDR3 coding sequence is TGTGCCAGCAGTCCCCGGGGGGACTCGATTAATGAAAAACTGTTTTTT.

V gene TRBV7-8 combines with J gene TRBJ2-7; 9 nucleotides match TRBD2. CDR3 length: 17 amino acids. Unmatched junction bases numbered 13, after V lost 2 bases and J lost 5 bases. The V gene's germline CDR1 is SGHVS and CDR2 FQNEAQ. As DNA, the CDR3 is TGTGCCAGCAGCTTAATTTTAGTCTCTAGCGGGACAAACGAGCAGTACTTC. Translation gives CASSLILVSSGTNEQYF.

The V and J genes are TRBV2 and TRBJ2-7, with TRBD2 as a possible D gene (5 bases). There are 13 residues in the CDR3. The germline V and J ends were trimmed by 2 bases and 7 bases, with 12 bases remaining between them. CDR1 is SNHLY and CDR2 is FYNNEI in the germline V gene. The chain's CDR3 is CASSEQWRREQYF. The CDR3 coding sequence is TGTGCCAGCAGTGAACAATGGAGGCGGGAGCAGTACTTC.

J is TRBJ2-1 and V is TRBV5-6, with D possibly matching TRBD2 (6 bases). Germline values: CDR1 SGHDT, CDR2 YYEEEE. V was shortened by 0 bases and J by 5 bases, with 12 bases between the two germline ends. The length of the CDR3 is 15 residues. The CDR3 sequence is CASSLGSGSNNEQFF. CDR3 nucleotide sequence: TGTGCCAGCAGCTTGGGCTCCGGGAGCAACAATGAGCAGTTCTTC.

The chain combines TRBV9 with TRBJ2-3; D remains ambiguous. This CDR3 spans 13 amino acids. CDR1 is SGDLS and CDR2 is YYNGEE in the germline V gene. Trimming left V 3 bases short and J 0 bases short, with 5 bases between. The DNA of the CDR3 is TGTGCCAGCAGCGCTCCTAGCACAGATACGCAGTATTTT. Residues: CASSAPSTDTQYF.

The chain combines TRBV19 with TRBJ2-7, with 7 bases lining up with TRBD1. The CDR3 consists of 14 residues. With V trimmed by 5 bases and J by 3 bases, 7 bases remained unmatched. Germline V CDR1 and CDR2: LNHDA, SQIVND (reference sequence). The CDR3 loop reads CASSPRTGSYEQYF. DNA for the CDR3: TGTGCCAGTAGTCCAAGGACAGGAAGCTACGAGCAGTACTTC.

This CDR3 reads CASSYRGSNEKLFF. CDR3 in DNA: TGTGCCAGCAGTTACAGGGGATCTAATGAAAAACTGTTTTTT. This sequence joins TRBV6-6 and TRBJ1-4, with TRBD1 as a possible D gene (5 bases). This CDR3 has 14 residues. The germline CDR1 and CDR2 sequences are MNHNY and SVGAGI (reference sequence). V was clipped by 2 bases and J by 3 bases, with 7 bases between them.

V gene TRBV7-8 combines with J gene TRBJ1-5; D remains unclear. CDR3 length equals 17 residues. Germline lookup yields CDR1 SGHVS and CDR2 FQNEAQ. V gave up 2 bases and J gave up 4 bases, with 18 bases separating them. The CDR3 loop is CASSLKFRRAENQPQHF. The CDR3 bases are TGTGCCAGCAGCTTAAAATTCCGCCGGGCAGAAAATCAGCCCCAGCATTTT.

The J gene is TRBJ2-7, the V gene TRBV2, with 11 positions matching TRBD1. J was trimmed by 6 bases and V by 9 bases; bases with no gene match: 10. The CDR3 has 14 amino acids. Germline V gene sequence: CDR1 SNHLY, CDR2 FYNNEI. The CDR3 nucleotides read TGTGCCAGTATACCTAGGACAGGGGGCTCCGAGCAGTACTTC. Translation gives CASIPRTGGSEQYF.

The chain joins TRBV5-1 to TRBJ2-3, with D perhaps matching TRBD2 (5 bases). The CDR3 has 13 amino acids. V was cut by 7 bases and J by 2 bases, with 11 bases left in between. Germline CDR1 and CDR2: SGHRS and YFSETQ. CDR3 nucleotides: TGCGCCAGCCGAGACGGGGACACAGATACGCAGTATTTT. This translates into CASRDGDTDTQYF. Based on the CDR3 plus reference TRBV5-1 and TRBJ2-3, the full variable domain is KAGVTQTPRYLIKTRGQQVTLSCSPISGHRSVSWYQQTPGQGLQFLFEYFSETQRNKGNFPGRFSGRQFSNSRSEMNVSTLELGDSALYLCASRDGDTDTQYFGPGTRLTVL.

This clone has a handful of counts. This chain uses TRBV30 with TRBJ1-1, with D perhaps matching TRBD1 (5 bases). Deletions cut 1 base from V and 5 bases from J, with 11 bases between. This CDR3 is built from 13 residues. From germline, CDR1 is GTSNPN and CDR2 SVGIG (reference sequence). The CDR3 is CAWSAVGGTEAFF. CDR3 nucleotides: TGTGCCTGGAGTGCTGTGGGGGGGACTGAAGCTTTCTTT. The whole variable domain, remainder taken from reference TRBV30 and TRBJ1-1, is SQTIHQWPATLVQPVGSPLSLECTVEGTSNPNLYWYRQAAGRGLQLLFYSVGIGQISSEVPQNLSASRPQDRQFILSSKKLLLSDSGFYLCAWSAVGGTEAFFGQGTRLTVV.

The rearrangement links TRBV4-2 to TRBJ2-5; 14 bases map to TRBD2. Germline V gives CDR1 LGHNA, CDR2 YNFKEQ. Trimming removed 0 bases from V and 4 bases from J; junction bases left unmatched: 4. The CDR3 sequence is 17 residues long. The CDR3 loop is CASSQEGTSGSGETQYF. In DNA, the CDR3 is TGTGCCAGCAGCCAAGAGGGGACTAGCGGGAGTGGAGAGACCCAGTACTTC.

A single count supports this clone. The chain uses TRBV7-9 and TRBJ2-3; D may be TRBD2 (6 bases). In germline, CDR1 is SEHNR, CDR2 FQNEAQ (reference sequence). The CDR3 consists of 13 residues. V was trimmed by 0 bases and J by 5 bases, leaving 6 bases between them. The CDR3 bases are TGTGCCAGCAGCTTAGCAGCGGGAGATACGCAGTATTTT. Its protein product is CASSLAAGDTQYF.

The chain carries TRBV19 and TRBJ2-7; D perhaps matches TRBD2 (5 bases). V was pared by 3 bases and J by 6 bases, with 12 bases between. Germline values: CDR1 LNHDA, CDR2 SQIVND (reference sequence). This CDR3 is 13 amino acids long. The DNA of the CDR3 is TGTGCCAGTAGTATTCCCCCTAGCACCGAGCAGTACTTC. This encodes CASSIPPSTEQYF.

V gene TRBV9 combines with J gene TRBJ2-3; D may be TRBD2 (5 bases). The CDR3 has 14 amino acids. V lost 0 bases, J lost 4 bases, and 9 bases lay in between. The germline V gene encodes CDR1 SGDLS and CDR2 YYNGEE. CDR3 sequence: CASSVAPLADTQYF. In DNA, the CDR3 is TGTGCCAGCAGCGTAGCCCCACTAGCAGATACGCAGTATTTT.